This T cell receptor beta chain stems from a study of control samples from healthy donors and cancer patients. TCRdb keeps only in-frame clones here, not all; method: immunoSEQ multiplex PCR. The sample shows 150,000 to 200,000 clones, roughly 94% of them seen only once. With 5 bases clipped from V and 0 bases from J, the junction kept 3 bases outside the gene matches. The CDR3 is 15 residues long. Looked up from germline, CDR1 is MNHEY and CDR2 is SVGAGI. Sequencing was performed on blood. This receptor was identified in a woman aged 40 to 50 in good health. V and J are TRBV6-5 and TRBJ2-1, with TRBD2 matching over 8 bases. This CDR3 reads CASSQRGSSYNEQFF. DNA of the CDR3: TGTGCCAGCAGTCAGCGGGGGAGCTCCTACAATGAGCAGTTCTTC.